This T cell receptor (beta chain) was identified in a study of cytomegalovirus exposure and HLA in healthy donors. From germline, CDR1 is MNHNS and CDR2 SASEGT. The CDR3 loop spans 16 amino acids. Between the trimmed V and J ends, which lost 0 bases and 7 bases, there was a span of 13 bases. A multiplex PCR was run with 60 Vbeta primers and 13 Jbeta primers. Using immunoSEQ multiplex PCR, the repertoire was profiled, and TCRdb retains in-frame clones only, with some absent. In the table there are approximately 150,000 clones, 84% of which are singletons. Healthy bone marrow donors made up the donor group.

Sequencing input: PBMCs. The chain has TRBV6-1 and TRBJ1-6, with a tentative D call TRBD1 (6 bases). The receptor's source is a man aged 25-40 years in good health and CMV-seronegative. Here the CDR3 reads CASSEAAGGRNSPLHF. The CDR3 DNA reads as TGTGCCAGCAGTGAAGCGGCGGGGGGCAGGAATTCACCCCTCCACTTT.